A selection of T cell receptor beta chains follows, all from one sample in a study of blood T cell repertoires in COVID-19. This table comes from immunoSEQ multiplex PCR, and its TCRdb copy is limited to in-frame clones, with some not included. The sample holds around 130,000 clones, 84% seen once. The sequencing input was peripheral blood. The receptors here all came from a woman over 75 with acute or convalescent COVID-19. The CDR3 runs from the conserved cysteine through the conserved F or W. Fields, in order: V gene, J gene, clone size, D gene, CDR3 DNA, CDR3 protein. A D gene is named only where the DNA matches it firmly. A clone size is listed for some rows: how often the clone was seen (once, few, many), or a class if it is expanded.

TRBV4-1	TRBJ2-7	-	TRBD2	TGCGCCAGCAGCCAAGCGGTTTATGCTAGCGGGAGGTACGAGCAGTACTTC	CASSQAVYASGRYEQYF
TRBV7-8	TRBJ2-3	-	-	TGTGCCAGCAGCCCACCGACGGCGGCCTATAGCACAGATACGCAGTATTTT	CASSPPTAAYSTDTQYF
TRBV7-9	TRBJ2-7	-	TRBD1	TGTGCCAGCAGCTCATCCGGGACAGGGGGATACGAGCAGTACTTC	CASSSSGTGGYEQYF
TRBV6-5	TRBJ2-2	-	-	TGTGCCAGCAGCCAGGGCGGCGGGGAGCTGTTTTTT	CASSQGGGELFF
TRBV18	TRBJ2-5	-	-	TGTGCCAGCTCACCACCTCCGGGGGTCGGGCAAGAGACCCAGTACTTC	CASSPPPGVGQETQYF
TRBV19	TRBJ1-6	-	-	TGTGCCAGTAGCGTAACAGGGCCGAATTCACCCCTCCACTTT	CASSVTGPNSPLHF
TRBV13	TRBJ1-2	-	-	TGTGCCAGCAGCCGGAGGACGGTAGTCTATGGCTACACCTTC	CASSRRTVVYGYTF
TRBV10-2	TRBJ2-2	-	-	TGCGCCAGCAGTGAGTCGAGCGGGCGCGCGAACACCGGGGAGCTGTTTTTT	CASSESSGRANTGELFF
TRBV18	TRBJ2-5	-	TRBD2	TGTGCCAGCTCACCACCGGCGGGGGGGCCCCAGTACTTC	CASSPPAGGPQYF
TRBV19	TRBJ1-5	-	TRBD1	TGTGCCAGTAGTATAATGACAGGGGACCAGCCCCAGCATTTT	CASSIMTGDQPQHF
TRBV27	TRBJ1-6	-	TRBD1	TGTGCCAGCAGCCGTGTGGGACAGTATAATTCACCCCTCCACTTT	CASSRVGQYNSPLHF
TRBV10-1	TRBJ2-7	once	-	TGCGCCAGCAGCAGGGGCGGCGAGCAGTACTTC	CASSRGGEQYF
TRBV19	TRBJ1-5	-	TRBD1	TGTGCCAGTAGTAGTGGACAGGGGGCAGAGCAGCCCCAGCATTTT	CASSSGQGAEQPQHF
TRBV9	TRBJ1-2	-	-	TGTGCCAGCAGCGCTCGGACTTACCCATATGGCTACACCTTC	CASSARTYPYGYTF
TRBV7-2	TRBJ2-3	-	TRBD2	TGTGCCAGCAGCTTGCGGCTGACTAGCGGGAGAGCAGATACGCAGTATTTT	CASSLRLTSGRADTQYF
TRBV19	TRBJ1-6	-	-	TGTGCCAGTAAATACAGGGCGGGTTCACCCCTCCACTTT	CASKYRAGSPLHF
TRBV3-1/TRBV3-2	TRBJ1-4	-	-	TGTGCCAGCAGCCAAGATCGGTACTCTGCGGGGGACTCTACCCCTAATGAAAAACTGTTTTTT	CASSQDRYSAGDSTPNEKLFF
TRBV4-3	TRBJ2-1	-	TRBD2	TGCGCCAGCAGCCCTGGCTACAGGGGACTAGCGGGAGTTGAGGGCTACAATGAGCAGTTCTTC	CASSPGYRGLAGVEGYNEQFF
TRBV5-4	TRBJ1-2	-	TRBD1	TGTGCCAGCAGTTTCGGGTCCGGGACAGGGAACTATGGCTACACCTTC	CASSFGSGTGNYGYTF
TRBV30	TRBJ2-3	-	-	TGTGCCTGGAGTGTACGGGGAGCTAGCCGCCGTAGCACAGATACGCAGTATTTT	CAWSVRGASRRSTDTQYF
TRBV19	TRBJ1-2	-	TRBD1	TGTGCCAGTAGTATGGCCAGGGGGCCCTCCTATGGCTACACCTTC	CASSMARGPSYGYTF
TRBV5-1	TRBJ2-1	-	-	TGCGCCAGCAGCTTGCCCCTAGCCTACAATGAGCAGTTCTTC	CASSLPLAYNEQFF
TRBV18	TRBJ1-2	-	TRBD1	TGTGCCAGCTCGCGCGACAGGGGAGCTAGCCTTAACTATGGCTACACCTTC	CASSRDRGASLNYGYTF
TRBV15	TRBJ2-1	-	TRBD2	TGTGCCACCAGCTTACTAGCGGGAGGGCCCGATGAGCAGTTCTTC	CATSLLAGGPDEQFF
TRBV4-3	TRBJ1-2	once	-	TGCGCCAGCAGCCAAGGAAGATCAAAACTAGGCTACACCTTC	CASSQGRSKLGYTF
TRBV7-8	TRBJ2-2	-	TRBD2	TGTGCCAGCAGGCGCCTCCCGACTAGCGGGGGGGCGTCCGGGGAGCTGTTTTTT	CASRRLPTSGGASGELFF